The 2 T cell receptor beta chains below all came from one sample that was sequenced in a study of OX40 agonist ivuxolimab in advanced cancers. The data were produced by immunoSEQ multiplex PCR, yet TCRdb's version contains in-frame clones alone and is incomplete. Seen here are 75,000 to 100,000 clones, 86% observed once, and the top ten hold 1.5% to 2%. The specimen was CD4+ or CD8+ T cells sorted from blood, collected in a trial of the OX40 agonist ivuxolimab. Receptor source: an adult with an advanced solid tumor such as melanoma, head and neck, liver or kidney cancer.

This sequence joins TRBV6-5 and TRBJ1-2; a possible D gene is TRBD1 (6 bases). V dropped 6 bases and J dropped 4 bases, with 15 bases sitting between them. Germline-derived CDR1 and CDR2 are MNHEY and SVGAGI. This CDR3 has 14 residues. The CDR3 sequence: CASRRPGQSYGYTF. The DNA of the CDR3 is TGTGCCAGCAGGAGGCCGGGACAATCCTATGGCTACACCTTC.

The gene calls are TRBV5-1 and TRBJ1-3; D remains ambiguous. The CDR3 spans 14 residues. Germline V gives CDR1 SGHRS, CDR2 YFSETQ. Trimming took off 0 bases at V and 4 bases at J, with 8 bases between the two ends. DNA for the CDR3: TGCGCCAGCAGCTTGGGTGGTTTGGGAAACACCATATATTTT. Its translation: CASSLGGLGNTIYF. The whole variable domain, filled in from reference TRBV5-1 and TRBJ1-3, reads KAGVTQTPRYLIKTRGQQVTLSCSPISGHRSVSWYQQTPGQGLQFLFEYFSETQRNKGNFPGRFSGRQFSNSRSEMNVSTLELGDSALYLCASSLGGLGNTIYFGEGSWLTVV.